This T cell receptor (beta chain) appears in the sequencing data of a study of blood T cell repertoires in COVID-19. Across the whole study: The cDNA or gDNA used as material had been derived from T cells, B-cell-depleted T cells, or PBMCs.

The junction had 6 bases not matched to a gene; V was cut back by 3 bases and J by 0 bases. Germline assignment: CDR1 SGHDN and CDR2 FVKESK. This CDR3 comprises 16 residues. Sequencing used immunoSEQ multiplex PCR; TCRdb keeps in-frame clones, though not all of them. The table has hundreds of thousands of clones, over 70% seen once. The sample was peripheral blood. The J gene is TRBJ2-5, the V gene TRBV14; 8 bases match TRBD1. This receptor was taken from an older man with acute or convalescent COVID-19. The CDR3 DNA reads TGTGCCAGCAGCCAGGAGGACAGGGCGGACCAAGAGACCCAGTACTTC. Translated: CASSQEDRADQETQYF.